The sample holds many counts of the clone carrying this TCR beta chain. TCR beta VDJ and CDR3 profiling used genomic DNA as template. TCRdb reanalysed the reads using MiXCR and keeps one entry per CDR3 protein. This sample has about 200,000 distinct CDR3 sequences, with almost 50% found just once. The CDR3 runs 14 residues. Germline V gives CDR1 SSHAT, CDR2 FNYEAQ (reference sequence). V shed 3 bases and J shed 5 bases, with 13 bases lying between them. Flow cytometry had shown expanded CD8+CD57+ cells in the patients chosen for sequencing. This sample is drawn from a study of CD8+CD57+ T cells in acquired aplastic anemia.

This rearrangement joins TRBV7-7 to TRBJ2-5; tentatively, D is TRBD1 or TRBD2 (5 bases each). Sequencing was performed on sorted CD4+, CD8+, or CD8+CD57+ T cells (not recorded which) from PBMCs. The TCR was taken from a human donor with aplastic anemia. The CDR3 nucleotides read TGTGCCAGCAGCTTCCCGCCCAGGGAGGAGACCCAGTACTTC. Protein sequence: CASSFPPREETQYF.